Listed below are T cell receptor beta chains from one sample, sequenced in a study of beta chain features in type 1 diabetes. Repertoires were generated with immunoSEQ multiplex PCR, while TCRdb's copy carries only in-frame clones and drops some. Of around 690,000 clones listed, approximately 13% are singletons. The sequencing input was naive CD4+ T cells from blood. These receptors originate from a man younger than 40 with type 1 diabetes. The CDR3 runs from the conserved cysteine through the conserved F or W. The D gene is left open where the match is weak. Clone size, where shown, is once, few, many, or a class for clones that have expanded.

d_call | j_call | v_call | clone_size | cdr3_aa | cdr3_nt
- | TRBJ1-4 | TRBV19 | - | CASSVYHSGTNEKLFF | TGTGCCAGTAGTGTTTACCACAGCGGAACTAATGAAAAACTGTTTTTT
- | TRBJ1-6 | TRBV30 | - | CAWMVPGHHNSPLHF | TGTGCCTGGATGGTCCCGGGACACCATAATTCACCCCTCCACTTT
- | TRBJ2-5 | TRBV28 | - | CASSFGGRETQYF | TGTGCCAGCAGTTTCGGGGGGCGAGAGACCCAGTACTTC
- | TRBJ2-5 | TRBV6-6 | few | CASSYVARETQYF | TGTGCCAGCAGTTACGTGGCTCGGGAGACCCAGTACTTC
- | TRBJ2-6 | TRBV6-5 | - | CASSYSRGAGANVLTF | TGTGCCAGCAGTTACTCGAGAGGTGCCGGGGCCAACGTCCTGACTTTC
TRBD1 | TRBJ2-5 | TRBV5-1 | few | CASSIGQDQETQYF | TGCGCCAGCAGCATCGGACAGGATCAAGAGACCCAGTACTTC
- | TRBJ2-2 | TRBV7-2 | few | CASSPQVGGTGELFF | TGTGCCAGCAGCCCACAGGTCGGCGGGACCGGGGAGCTGTTTTTT
- | TRBJ2-5 | TRBV7-8 | - | CASSLDSLIDQETQYF | TGTGCCAGCAGCTTAGATTCTTTGATCGATCAAGAGACCCAGTACTTC
- | TRBJ2-7 | TRBV7-9 | few | CASSLVPGAYEQYF | TGTGCCAGCAGCTTAGTTCCGGGAGCCTACGAGCAGTACTTC
- | TRBJ2-3 | TRBV5-5 | few | CASSLEYLAADTQYF | TGTGCCAGCAGCTTGGAATATCTAGCCGCAGATACGCAGTATTTT
- | TRBJ1-6 | TRBV27 | - | CASSLLGNSPLHF | TGTGCCAGCAGTCTCCTGGGGAATTCACCCCTCCACTTT
- | TRBJ2-3 | TRBV7-9 | - | CASSLISRTSTDTQYF | TGTGCCAGCAGCCTAATATCGCGGACTAGCACAGATACGCAGTATTTT
- | TRBJ2-3 | TRBV2 | - | CASSEAWGMVGTDTQYF | TGTGCCAGCAGTGAAGCTTGGGGGATGGTTGGCACAGATACGCAGTATTTT
TRBD1 | TRBJ1-6 | TRBV9 | few | CASSNRGNSPLHF | TGTGCCAGCAGCAACAGGGGTAATTCACCCCTCCACTTT
- | TRBJ1-2 | TRBV29-1 | few | CSVGGRLNYGYTF | TGCAGCGTAGGGGGTCGGCTTAACTATGGCTACACCTTC
TRBD1 | TRBJ1-2 | TRBV9 | few | CASSARVGGGYGYTF | TGTGCCAGCAGCGCCCGGGTAGGGGGCGGCTATGGCTACACCTTC
- | TRBJ2-3 | TRBV2 | few | CASSESGDTQYF | TGTGCCAGCAGTGAATCTGGAGATACGCAGTATTTT
- | TRBJ2-7 | TRBV28 | - | CASSQPYEQYF | TGTGCCAGCAGTCAACCCTACGAGCAGTACTTC
- | TRBJ1-5 | TRBV9 | - | CASSVWINQPQHF | TGTGCCAGCAGCGTTTGGATCAATCAGCCCCAGCATTTT
- | TRBJ2-5 | TRBV5-1 | - | CASSLANSGGTETQYF | TGCGCCAGCAGCTTGGCCAACTCCGGGGGCACAGAGACCCAGTACTTC
- | TRBJ2-1 | TRBV7-2 | - | CASSLGGIYNEQFF | TGTGCCAGCAGCTTAGGGGGGATCTACAATGAGCAGTTCTTC
- | TRBJ1-1 | TRBV7-2 | few | CASSFAEATEAFF | TGTGCCAGCAGCTTCGCAGAGGCAACCGAAGCTTTCTTT
- | TRBJ1-1 | TRBV7-2 | few | CASSPTDRNTEAFF | TGTGCCAGCAGCCCCACGGACAGGAACACTGAAGCTTTCTTT
- | TRBJ2-3 | TRBV5-6 | - | CASMGEDTQYF | TGTGCCAGCATGGGGGAGGATACGCAGTATTTT
- | TRBJ2-3 | TRBV5-4 | few | CASSLGTHTDTQYF | TGTGCCAGCAGCCTCGGGACTCACACAGATACGCAGTATTTT
- | TRBJ2-5 | TRBV7-8 | few | CASGPRLAKETQYF | TGTGCCAGCGGGCCGAGGTTGGCCAAAGAGACCCAGTACTTC
- | TRBJ1-1 | TRBV5-1 | few | CASSLSRLIGTEAFF | TGCGCCAGCAGCTTGTCCAGGCTCATCGGTACTGAAGCTTTCTTT
- | TRBJ2-7 | TRBV9 | - | CASSVEVRAKQYF | TGTGCCAGCAGCGTAGAGGTCAGGGCGAAGCAGTACTTC
- | TRBJ1-2 | TRBV15 | - | CATSPLGWDYGYTF | TGTGCCACCAGTCCTCTGGGTTGGGACTATGGCTACACCTTC
- | TRBJ2-5 | TRBV5-4 | few | CASSPGPAGRETQYF | TGTGCCAGCAGCCCGGGGCCGGCAGGGAGGGAGACCCAGTACTTC
- | TRBJ2-5 | TRBV5-4 | few | CASSPRGVQAEETQYF | TGTGCCAGCAGCCCAAGGGGGGTACAGGCGGAAGAGACCCAGTACTTC
- | TRBJ2-3 | TRBV5-4 | - | CASSLGGEGNTDTQYF | TGTGCCAGCAGCTTGGGAGGTGAAGGGAACACAGATACGCAGTATTTT
- | TRBJ2-7 | TRBV20-1 | few | CSASLPYEQYF | TGCAGTGCTAGTCTTCCTTACGAGCAGTACTTC
- | TRBJ1-1 | TRBV4-2 | few | CASSQDMHNTEAFF | TGTGCCAGCAGCCAAGATATGCATAACACTGAAGCTTTCTTT
TRBD1 | TRBJ2-2 | TRBV6-5 | few | CASRTGALNTGELFF | TGTGCCAGCAGGACAGGGGCTCTAAACACCGGGGAGCTGTTTTTT
- | TRBJ2-7 | TRBV14 | - | CASSLRRGEGSYEQYF | TGTGCCAGCAGCCTCCGCAGAGGAGAGGGGTCCTACGAGCAGTACTTC
- | TRBJ2-7 | TRBV5-4 | - | CASSFNDRYEQYF | TGTGCCAGCAGCTTTAACGACAGGTACGAGCAGTACTTC
TRBD1 | TRBJ2-7 | TRBV6-6 | few | CASRSGQGYEQYF | TGTGCCAGCAGATCAGGACAGGGCTACGAGCAGTACTTC
- | TRBJ2-7 | TRBV4-2 | - | CASSQAGGGNSYEQYF | TGTGCCAGCAGCCAAGCGGGCGGGGGCAACTCCTACGAGCAGTACTTC
- | TRBJ2-1 | TRBV5-1 | few | CASSLDPPSSYNEQFF | TGCGCCAGCAGCTTGGATCCGCCGAGCTCCTACAATGAGCAGTTCTTC
- | TRBJ2-1 | TRBV6-6 | few | CASILPGRNEQFF | TGTGCCAGCATTTTGCCGGGCCGGAATGAGCAGTTCTTC
- | TRBJ2-1 | TRBV5-8 | - | CASSLSRGGYNEQFF | TGTGCCAGCAGCTTGTCCAGGGGAGGATACAATGAGCAGTTCTTC
- | TRBJ2-1 | TRBV6-5 | few | CASILSPGAGEQFF | TGTGCCAGCATTTTATCCCCAGGGGCCGGTGAGCAGTTCTTC